This TCR beta chain was sequenced during a study of blood T cell repertoires in COVID-19. This CDR3 spans 14 amino acids. V was pared by 2 bases and J by 7 bases, with 12 bases between. Germline V lookup: CDR1 SGHTA, CDR2 FQGNSA. The method was immunoSEQ multiplex PCR; TCRdb's version includes in-frame clones alone and lacks a portion of them. The data contain roughly 380,000 clones, roughly 80% of them singletons. This receptor was identified in a human donor with acute or convalescent COVID-19. The donor label of this sample is uncertain. V is TRBV7-2 and J is TRBJ1-3; D uncertain. Sequencing was carried out using peripheral blood. The CDR3 is CASSLSGQANTIYF. CDR3 DNA: TGTGCCAGCAGCTTATCAGGCCAGGCGAACACCATATATTTT.